This T cell receptor (beta chain) was identified in a study of CD8 T cells in ankylosing spondylitis. CDR3 length equals 18 residues. CDR1 is MNHEY and CDR2 is SVGAGI in the germline V gene. Germline trimming cut 0 bases from V and 9 bases from J; bases unmatched to any gene: 16. TCRdb reanalysed the 5' RACE reads using MiXCR and keeps one entry per CDR3 protein. The profile shows over 600,000 distinct CDR3 sequences, 15% to 20% of them singletons. Findings and limits, study-wide: There was reportedly significant enrichment of clones that were disease-linked in matched ankylosing spondylitis synovial fluid. The disease-linked clones had a CD8+ phenotype and low blood frequencies. In ankylosing spondylitis blood, a motif of seven to nine highly homologous TCR beta variants appeared characteristic.

Concerning this clonotype: Its antigen is unidentified.

Sequencing input: blood, either unsorted or a sorted T cell fraction (not recorded which). The receptor comes from a male donor with ankylosing spondylitis. The chain uses TRBV6-5 and TRBJ2-1; TRBD2 matches 8 bases. The CDR3 reads CASSYSAPTSGRSIEQFF. CDR3 bases: TGTGCCAGCAGTTACTCGGCCCCCACCAGCGGGAGATCGATTGAGCAGTTCTTC.